Below, one T cell receptor beta chain is given with its context. This sample was taken from a study of cytomegalovirus exposure and HLA in healthy donors. 60 Vbeta and 13 Jbeta primers were used in PCR. The repertoire was sequenced with immunoSEQ multiplex PCR; TCRdb's copy has only in-frame clones and lacks some. The table has some 150,000 clones, roughly 81% seen once. The CDR3 sequence is 13 residues long. Per germline, CDR1 KGHSH and CDR2 LQKENI. V dropped 3 bases and J dropped 2 bases, with 7 bases sitting between them. This chain links TRBV18 with TRBJ1-2; possibly TRBD1 for D (5 bases). Source material: PBMCs. This TCR was sampled from a woman aged 18-29 years in good health and CMV-seropositive. The CDR3 loop reads CASSPGGNYGYTF. Here the CDR3 DNA reads TGTGCCAGCTCACCGGGGGGGAACTATGGCTACACCTTC.